The 24 T cell receptor beta chains in this list originate from one sample, sequenced in a study of CD8 T cells in Susac syndrome. Random hexamers were used to reverse transcribe the RNA input (0.5 to 1 ug). TCRdb reprocessed the immunoSEQ multiplex PCR reads with MiXCR, giving one entry per CDR3 protein. The table lists around 170,000 distinct CDR3 sequences, about 96% of them singletons. What was sequenced was CD4+ T cells from PBMCs. The receptor set was obtained from a human donor with Susac syndrome.

This chain joins TRBV5-6 and TRBJ2-1; TRBD1 or TRBD2 may be the D gene (5 bases each). Trimming took 3 bases from V and 0 from J, leaving 16 bases between them. CDR1 and CDR2 (germline): SGHDT, YYEEEE. The CDR3 is made up of 17 amino acids. Here the CDR3 reads CASSSTHWGSSYNEQFF. The CDR3 nucleotides read TGTGCCAGCAGCTCCACCCATTGGGGGAGCTCCTACAATGAGCAGTTCTTC.

V usage is TRBV6-1 and J usage is TRBJ2-4, with D uncertain. V was shortened by 7 bases and J by 3 bases, with 19 bases between the two germline ends. The CDR3 totals 16 residues. Germline CDR1 reads MNHNS; CDR2 reads SASEGT. In DNA, the CDR3 is TGTGCCAGCAAGCTGACCCTAGACTTTGGCAAAAACATTCAGTACTTC. Translated: CASKLTLDFGKNIQYF.

The genes are TRBV6-5 and TRBJ1-2; 7 bases are a match to TRBD1. The germline CDR1 and CDR2 sequences are MNHEY and SVGAGI. This CDR3 is built from 12 residues. The junction had 7 bases not matched to a gene; V was cut back by 2 bases and J by 13 bases. The CDR3 sequence is CASSYLGQDITF. The CDR3 nucleotides are TGTGCCAGCAGTTACCTCGGACAGGACATCACCTTC.

The chain carries TRBV15 and TRBJ2-5; TRBD2 agrees at 8 bases. J lost 1 base, V lost 0 bases, and 7 bases had no gene match. The CDR3 is made up of 17 amino acids. The germline CDR1 and CDR2 sequences are LNHNV and YYDKDF (reference sequence). CDR3 amino acids: CATSRDPAGGLQETQYF. The CDR3 DNA follows: TGTGCCACCAGCAGAGATCCTGCGGGGGGACTCCAAGAGACCCAGTACTTC.

The rearrangement uses TRBV4-2 and TRBJ2-3; the D is unclear. Trimming removed 3 bases at V and 2 bases at J, with 12 bases between. Germline CDR1 is LGHNA and CDR2 is YNFKEQ. The CDR3 runs 15 residues. For the CDR3, the DNA is TGTGCCAGCAGCCAGACTCGGGTCACCACAGATACGCAGTATTTT. It translates to CASSQTRVTTDTQYF.

The gene calls are TRBV4-3 and TRBJ1-5; D is unresolved. V was cut by 0 bases and J by 2 bases, with 11 bases left in between. CDR1 and CDR2 (germline): LGHNA, YSLEER. CDR3 length equals 16 residues. The CDR3 region is CASSQDVGGGNQPQHF. In DNA form, the CDR3 reads TGCGCCAGCAGCCAAGATGTCGGCGGGGGCAATCAGCCCCAGCATTTT.

The rearrangement uses TRBV7-2 and TRBJ2-3; D is possibly TRBD2 (6 bases). The CDR3 totals 12 residues. Looked up from germline, CDR1 is SGHTA and CDR2 is FQGNSA. Trimming pared 4 bases from V and 8 bases from J, leaving 10 bases between. This CDR3 is CASSSWGGTQYF. The CDR3 DNA is TGTGCCAGCAGCTCTTGGGGAGGTACGCAGTATTTT.

The chain couples TRBV30 to TRBJ2-3; weak D call: TRBD2 (6 bases). Trimming left V 4 bases short and J 3 bases short, with 17 bases between. CDR3 length: 15 residues. CDR1 and CDR2 from the germline V gene are GTSNPN and SVGIG (reference sequence). The CDR3 loop reads CAWTISGGITDTQYF. The CDR3 DNA reads as TGTGCCTGGACTATTTCTGGCGGGATAACAGATACGCAGTATTTT.

This clonotype was seen once. The chain joins TRBV5-4 to TRBJ2-1; 9 bases fit TRBD2. The CDR3 has 15 amino acids. The junction had 7 bases not matched to a gene; V was cut back by 4 bases and J by 5 bases. Looked up from germline, CDR1 is SGHNT and CDR2 is YYREEE (reference sequence). CDR3 sequence: CASSPYGGRDNEQFF. CDR3 nucleotides: TGTGCCAGCAGCCCGTACGGCGGGAGGGACAATGAGCAGTTCTTC.

The chain carries TRBV14 and TRBJ1-2; 7 bases line up with TRBD1. The CDR3 runs 16 residues. Per germline, CDR1 SGHDN and CDR2 FVKESK. V gave up 4 bases and J gave up 7 bases; unmatched junction bases: 15. CDR3 sequence reads: CASSPERDSLTRGYTF. As DNA, the CDR3 is TGTGCCAGCAGCCCTGAACGGGACAGTCTAACTCGTGGCTACACCTTC.

This clonotype has just one count. The V and J genes are TRBV4-2 and TRBJ1-2, with no clear D. Germline V CDR1 and CDR2: LGHNA, YNFKEQ. This CDR3 region has 14 residues. Trimming pared 1 base from V and 3 bases from J, leaving 9 bases between. The CDR3 nucleotides read TGTGCCAGCAGCCAAGTACGCGGGGACTATGGCTACACCTTC. Its translation: CASSQVRGDYGYTF.

The rearrangement joins TRBV7-9 to TRBJ2-7; D possibly corresponds to TRBD2 (6 bases). Trimming removed 8 bases at V and 0 bases at J, with 8 bases between. The CDR3 spans 12 residues. Looked up from germline, CDR1 is SEHNR and CDR2 is FQNEAQ (reference sequence). CDR3 DNA: TGTGCCAGCGCCGGGAGCTCCTACGAGCAGTACGTC. It specifies CASAGSSYEQYV.

This sequence joins TRBV20-1 and TRBJ2-5; D ambiguous. Per germline, CDR1 DFQATT and CDR2 SNEGSKA (reference sequence). V lost 4 bases and J 0 bases, leaving 9 bases between the germline ends. The CDR3 is 13 residues long. In nucleotides, the CDR3 is TGCAGTGCTATGCAGACGTACCAAGAGACCCAGTACTTC. Translated, it gives CSAMQTYQETQYF.

The V gene is TRBV5-4, the J gene TRBJ2-5, with D possibly matching TRBD1 (7 bases). V was clipped by 0 bases and J by 1 base, with 10 bases between them. Germline assignment: CDR1 SGHNT and CDR2 YYREEE (reference sequence). The CDR3 sequence is 15 residues long. The CDR3 nucleotides read TGTGCCAGCAGCTTGGACAGGGGACTCCAAGAGACCCAGTACTTC. This sequence encodes CASSLDRGLQETQYF.

The CDR3 loop reads CSVDPGGTVSSYNEQFF. Here the CDR3 DNA reads TGCAGCGTTGACCCCGGCGGGACAGTGAGCTCCTACAATGAGCAGTTCTTC. The J gene is TRBJ2-1, the V gene TRBV29-1, with TRBD1 as a possible D gene (7 bases). Germline-derived CDR1 and CDR2 are SQVTM and ANQGSEA. This CDR3 region has 17 residues. Trimming cost V 3 bases and J 0 bases, with 18 bases left between them.

This CDR3 reads CASSWGWDSQSHEQYF. In nucleotides, the CDR3 is TGTGCCAGCAGTTGGGGTTGGGACAGTCAGAGCCACGAGCAGTACTTC. This chain uses TRBV28 with TRBJ2-7, with 7 bases matching TRBD1. J gave up 5 bases and V 4 bases, and 14 bases lay outside the gene matches. Germline CDR1 MDHEN, CDR2 SYDVKM. This CDR3 contains 16 residues.

The chain links TRBV15 to TRBJ1-2; 7 positions agree with TRBD1. CDR1 and CDR2 from the germline V gene are LNHNV and YYDKDF (reference sequence). Losses at the gene ends were 1 base for V and 8 bases for J; bases not matched to a gene: 4. CDR3 length: 13 residues. CDR3: CATSRGGTVGYTF. In DNA form, the CDR3 reads TGTGCCACCAGCAGAGGGGGGACAGTAGGCTACACCTTC.

The chain is built from TRBV2 and TRBJ2-2; the D gene could be TRBD1 or TRBD2 (5 bases each). This CDR3 comprises 13 residues. Per germline, CDR1 SNHLY and CDR2 FYNNEI. V was clipped by 8 bases and J by 4 bases, with 11 bases between them. CDR3 DNA sequence: TGTGCCAGCTCCGGGGCCTTCACCGGGGAGCTGTTTTTT. The encoded protein is CASSGAFTGELFF.

The V call is TRBV19, the J call TRBJ2-2, with 12 bases fitting TRBD1. The CDR3 runs to 17 residues. Germline lookup yields CDR1 LNHDA and CDR2 SQIVND (reference sequence). V dropped 9 bases and J dropped 5; count of bases not matched to a gene: 13. CDR3 in amino acids: CASTLSGQGARTGELFF. In nucleotides, the CDR3 is TGTGCCAGCACCCTTTCGGGACAGGGGGCGCGGACCGGGGAGCTGTTTTTT.

CDR3 region: CASRYRGSSTDTQYF. CDR3 nucleotides: TGTGCCAGCAGATACAGGGGATCTAGCACAGATACGCAGTATTTT. The rearrangement joins TRBV12-3 or TRBV12-4 to TRBJ2-3; 7 bases fit TRBD1. The CDR3 contains 15 residues. With V trimmed by 6 bases and J by 0 bases, 6 bases remained unmatched.

J is TRBJ1-6 and V is TRBV7-2; TRBD1 agrees at 8 bases. The CDR3 sequence is 16 residues long. Germline CDR1 SGHTA, CDR2 FQGNSA. Trimming at V came to 7 bases and at J to 3 bases, leaving 8 bases not matched to a gene. Written as DNA, the CDR3 is TGTGCCAGCAACCTCCAGGGGGCAAACTATAATTCACCCCTCCACTTT. Amino acid sequence: CASNLQGANYNSPLHF.

The chain recombines TRBV13 with TRBJ2-7; 10 nucleotides match TRBD1. The CDR3 loop spans 14 amino acids. J gave up 5 bases and V 0 bases, and 1 base lay outside the gene matches. Germline V lookup: CDR1 PRHDT, CDR2 FYEKMQ (reference sequence). In nucleotides, the CDR3 is TGTGCCAGCAGCTTAGGAGACAGGGGGCACGAGCAGTACTTC. Its translation is CASSLGDRGHEQYF.

V gene TRBV28 combines with J gene TRBJ1-1, with D unresolved. Trimming took 1 base from V and 1 from J, leaving 10 bases between them. CDR1 MDHEN and CDR2 SYDVKM come from the germline V gene. This CDR3 is built from 15 residues. The DNA for the CDR3 is TGTGCCAGCAGTTTATCTGGCGGGAAGAACACTGAAGCTTTCTTT. Protein: CASSLSGGKNTEAFF.

V and J are TRBV7-6 and TRBJ2-1, with a possible D match to TRBD1 (5 bases). The germline V and J ends were trimmed by 5 bases and 2 bases, with 13 bases remaining between them. This CDR3 is 15 amino acids long. Germline CDR1 and CDR2: SGHVS and FNYEAQ. The CDR3 spells CASSLGQIPYNEQFF. Written as DNA, the CDR3 is TGTGCCAGCAGCCTGGGGCAGATCCCCTACAATGAGCAGTTCTTC.